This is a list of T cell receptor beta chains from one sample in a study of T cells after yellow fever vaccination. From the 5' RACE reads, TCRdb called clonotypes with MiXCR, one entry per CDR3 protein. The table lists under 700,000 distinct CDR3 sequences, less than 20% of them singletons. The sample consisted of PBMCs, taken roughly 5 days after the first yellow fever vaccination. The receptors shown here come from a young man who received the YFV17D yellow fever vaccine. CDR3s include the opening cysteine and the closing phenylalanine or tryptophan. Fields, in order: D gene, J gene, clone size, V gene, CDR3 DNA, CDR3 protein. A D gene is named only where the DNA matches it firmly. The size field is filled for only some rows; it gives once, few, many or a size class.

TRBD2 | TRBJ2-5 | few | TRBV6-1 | TGTGCCAGCAGCCGCCTACTAGCGGGGCAAGAGACCCAGTACTTC | CASSRLLAGQETQYF
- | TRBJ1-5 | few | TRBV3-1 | TGTGCCAGCAGCCCAACCCCGAGCAATCAGCCCCAGCATTTT | CASSPTPSNQPQHF
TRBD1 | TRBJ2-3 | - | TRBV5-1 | TGCGCCAGCAGCCACTCGGCAGGGGGCATCACAGATACGCAGTATTTT | CASSHSAGGITDTQYF
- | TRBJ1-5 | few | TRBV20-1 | TGCAGTGCTAGAGATCAGCCCCAGCATTTT | CSARDQPQHF
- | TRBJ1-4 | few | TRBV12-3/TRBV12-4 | TGTGCCAGCAGTATCTGGCCTGGGGAAAAACTGTTTTTT | CASSIWPGEKLFF
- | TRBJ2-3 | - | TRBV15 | TGTGCCACCAGCGATACAGATACGCAGTATTTT | CATSDTDTQYF
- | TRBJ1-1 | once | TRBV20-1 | TGCAGTGTTAGCCCCCGGGGGCGGGGCACTGAAGCTTTCTTT | CSVSPRGRGTEAFF
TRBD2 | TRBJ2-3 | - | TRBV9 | TGTGCCAGCAGCGCCCCGGGAGGGGTGGCGAAGGATACGCAGTATTTT | CASSAPGGVAKDTQYF
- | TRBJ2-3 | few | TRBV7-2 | TGTGCCAGCAGACCCGGGCTTACTAGCACAGATACGCAGTATTTT | CASRPGLTSTDTQYF
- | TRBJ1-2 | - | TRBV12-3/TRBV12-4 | TGTGCCAGCAGTTTAGCGCCAGCGTTCGATGGCTACACCTTC | CASSLAPAFDGYTF
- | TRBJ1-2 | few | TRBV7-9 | TGTGCCAGCAGCTTATTCGGTAGGGGGGACTATGGCTACACCTTC | CASSLFGRGDYGYTF
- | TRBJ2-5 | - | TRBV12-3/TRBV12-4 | TGTGCCAGCAGTTTGACTTGGGACCAAGAGACCCAGTACTTC | CASSLTWDQETQYF
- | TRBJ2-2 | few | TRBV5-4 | TGTGCCAGCAGCTTTTGGAGCTTCGATCCCGGGGAGCTGTTTTTT | CASSFWSFDPGELFF
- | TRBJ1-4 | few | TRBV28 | TGTGCCAGCAGACATCATGGAGACGAGGCGGTTCTGTTTTTT | CASRHHGDEAVLFF
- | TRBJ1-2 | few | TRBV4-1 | TGCGCCAGCAGCCAAGAACAGTTCTATGGCTACACCTTC | CASSQEQFYGYTF
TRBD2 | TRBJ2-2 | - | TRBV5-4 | TGTGCCAGCGCATCACTAGCGGGGACCGGGGAGCTGTTTTTT | CASASLAGTGELFF
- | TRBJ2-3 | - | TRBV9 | TGTGCCAGCAGCGTAGGGTCCCGCACAGATACGCAGTATTTT | CASSVGSRTDTQYF
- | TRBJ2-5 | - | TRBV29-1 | TGCAGCGTTGAAGAGCCCGTAGGAGGTGGAGAGACCCAGTACTTC | CSVEEPVGGGETQYF
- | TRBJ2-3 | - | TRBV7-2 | TGTGCCAGCACCCACCGGGGCCGGAACACAGATACGCAGTATTTT | CASTHRGRNTDTQYF
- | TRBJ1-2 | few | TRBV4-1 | TGCGCCAGCAGCCAAGAGGGGGCTCTCGGCGGCTACACCTTC | CASSQEGALGGYTF
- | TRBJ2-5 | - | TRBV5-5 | TGTGCCAGCAGCGCGGGACACCCCCAAGAGACCCAGTACTTC | CASSAGHPQETQYF
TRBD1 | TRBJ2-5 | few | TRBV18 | TGTGCCAGCTCTCCCGGGACAGGGGCTTGGGAAGAGACCCAGTACTTC | CASSPGTGAWEETQYF
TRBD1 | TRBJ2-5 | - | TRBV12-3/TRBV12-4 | TGTGCCAGCAGTCTTCGACAGGGGTACCAAGAGACCCAGTACTTC | CASSLRQGYQETQYF
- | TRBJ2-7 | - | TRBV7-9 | TGTGCCAGCAGCCCTCCCTTTAGGGCGAAGTCCTACGAGCAGTACTTC | CASSPPFRAKSYEQYF
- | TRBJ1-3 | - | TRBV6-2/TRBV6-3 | TGTGCCAGCAGTTACGGGGTCCGAGGAAACACCATATATTTT | CASSYGVRGNTIYF
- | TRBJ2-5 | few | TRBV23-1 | TGCGCCAGCAGTCAATCGAACGGGGCGGTAGAGACCCAGTACTTC | CASSQSNGAVETQYF
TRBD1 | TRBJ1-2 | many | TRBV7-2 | TGTGCCAGCAGCTTAAGGGACAGCTATGGCTACACCTTC | CASSLRDSYGYTF
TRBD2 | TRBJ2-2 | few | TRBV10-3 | TGTGCCATCAACCCTGGCGGGGGGGACACCGGGGAGCTGTTTTTT | CAINPGGGDTGELFF
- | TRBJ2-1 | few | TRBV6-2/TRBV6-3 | TGTGCCAGCAGTTCTTTCGGGAGGGGGCCCTACAATGAGCAGTTCTTC | CASSSFGRGPYNEQFF
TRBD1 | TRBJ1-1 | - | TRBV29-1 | TGCAGCGTTGTACAGGGGGCGACTGAAGCTTTCTTT | CSVVQGATEAFF
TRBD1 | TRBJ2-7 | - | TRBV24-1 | TGTGCCACCAGTGATTTCGGGACAGGTCCGTCCTACGAGCAGTACTTC | CATSDFGTGPSYEQYF
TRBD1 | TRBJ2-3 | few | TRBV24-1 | TGTGCCACCAGTGATCAGGGGGCCCCCGATACGCAGTATTTT | CATSDQGAPDTQYF
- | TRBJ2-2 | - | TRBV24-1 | TGTGCCACCAGTTGGACAGACTTAAACACCGGGGAGCTGTTTTTT | CATSWTDLNTGELFF
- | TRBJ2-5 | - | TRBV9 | TGTGCCAGCAGCGTAGCTGGGTTTGAGACCCAGTACTTC | CASSVAGFETQYF
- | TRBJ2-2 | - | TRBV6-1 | TGTGCCAGCAAAGGGAACTTCATCGGGGAGCTGTTTTTT | CASKGNFIGELFF
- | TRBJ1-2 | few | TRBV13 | TGTGCCAGCAGCTTAGATGGTCACGCCGACTATGGCTACACCTTC | CASSLDGHADYGYTF
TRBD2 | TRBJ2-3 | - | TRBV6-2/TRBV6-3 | TGTGCCAGCAAACTAGCGAGTACAGATACGCAGTATTTT | CASKLASTDTQYF
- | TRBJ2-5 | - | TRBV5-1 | TGCGCCAGCGGGCGGGGCGCTTCTCAAGAGACCCAGTACTTC | CASGRGASQETQYF
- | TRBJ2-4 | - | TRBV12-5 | TGTGCTAGTGGTTTGTCCCCCTCCATTCAGTACTTC | CASGLSPSIQYF
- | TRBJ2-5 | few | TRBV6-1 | TGTGCCAGCAGTCAAGACGGGGGCCGGGCCCAGACCCAGTACTTC | CASSQDGGRAQTQYF
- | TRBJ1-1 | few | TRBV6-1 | TGTGCCAGCAGTGCCGTCATCGGGGACGGCCTTGAAGCTTTCTTT | CASSAVIGDGLEAFF
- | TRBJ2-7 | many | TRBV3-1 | TGTGCCAGCGGGGGCCAACCCTCCTACGAGCAGTACTTC | CASGGQPSYEQYF
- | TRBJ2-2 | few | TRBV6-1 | TGTGCCAGCACCCACCGGGCGAACGGGGAGCTGTTTTTT | CASTHRANGELFF
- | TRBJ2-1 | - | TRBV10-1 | TGCGCCAGCAGTGCCTCTCAATTAGGGGAGCAGTTCTTC | CASSASQLGEQFF
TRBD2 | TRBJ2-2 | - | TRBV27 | TGTGCCAGCGGTAGGCTAGCGGGGTACACCGGGGAGCTGTTTTTT | CASGRLAGYTGELFF
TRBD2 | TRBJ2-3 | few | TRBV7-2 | TGTGCCAGCAGCCGTGCTAGCGGGGGGGCCGAAGATACGCAGTATTTT | CASSRASGGAEDTQYF
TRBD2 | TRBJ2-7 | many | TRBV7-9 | TGTGCCAGCAGCTTATACCTAGCGGGACTCGAGCAGTACTTC | CASSLYLAGLEQYF
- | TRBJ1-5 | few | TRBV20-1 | TGCAGTGCTTGGTCGTCAGCTGATAGCAATCAGCCCCAGCATTTT | CSAWSSADSNQPQHF
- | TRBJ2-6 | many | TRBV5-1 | TGCGCCAGCAGCTTGGAGGTCGTGCCTGGGGCCAACGTCCTGACTTTC | CASSLEVVPGANVLTF
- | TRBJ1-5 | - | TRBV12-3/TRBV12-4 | TGTGCCAGCAGTGCACACGACAGCCCCAATCAGCCCCAGCATTTT | CASSAHDSPNQPQHF
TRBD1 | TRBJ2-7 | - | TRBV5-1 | TGCGCCAGCAGCTTGGCCCCACAGGGGGCTACCTACGAGCAGTACTTC | CASSLAPQGATYEQYF
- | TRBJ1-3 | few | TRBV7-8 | TGTGCCAGCAGCCCCGTAGCGGCTGGAAACACCATATATTTT | CASSPVAAGNTIYF
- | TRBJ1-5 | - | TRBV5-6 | TGTGCCAGCAGCAAGGGGGATCCGCTAAGCAATCAGCCCCAGCATTTT | CASSKGDPLSNQPQHF